The 10 T cell receptor beta chains presented below share a single source sample, sequenced in a study of blood T cell repertoires in COVID-19. TCRdb's copy holds only in-frame clones and misses some; the assay was immunoSEQ multiplex PCR. Of about 160,000 clones in the sample, 92% were seen once. The source material was peripheral blood. The receptors here all came from a man aged 30 to 45 with COVID-19, enrolled during active disease.

The rearrangement links TRBV5-4 to TRBJ2-5; no reliable D call. From germline, CDR1 is SGHNT and CDR2 YYREEE (reference sequence). This CDR3 region has 19 residues. V was clipped by 1 base and J by 5 bases, with 27 bases between them. DNA for the CDR3: TGTGCCAGCAGCTTGCTCCCTCCCCGTAGGCGATCGGGTTTGGAGACCCAGTACTTC. Translating it yields CASSLLPPRRRSGLETQYF.

This clone showed up just once. The CDR3 loop reads CASSSLGLAGARDTQYF. Here the CDR3 DNA reads TGTGCCAGCAGCTCCCTCGGACTAGCGGGAGCAAGAGATACGCAGTATTTT. This chain links TRBV11-3 with TRBJ2-3; TRBD2 aligns across 13 bases. The germline gives CDR1 SGHNT, CDR2 YENEEA. The CDR3 length is 17 residues. J lost 5 bases, V lost 4 bases, and 9 bases had no gene match. Full variable domain (remainder filled in from reference TRBV11-3 and TRBJ2-3): EAGVVQSPRYKIIEKKQPVAFWCNPISGHNTLYWYLQNLGQGPELLIRYENEEAVDDSQLPKDRFSAERLKGVDSTLKIQPAELGDSAVYLCASSSLGLAGARDTQYFGPGTRLTVL.

The chain carries TRBV6-2 or TRBV6-3 and TRBJ2-7, with TRBD2 identical over 8 bases. The CDR3 contains 14 residues. CDR1 and CDR2 from the germline V gene are MNHEY and SVGEGT. V trimming: 4 bases; J trimming: 3 bases; junction bases outside the gene matches: 5. DNA for the CDR3: TGTGCCAGCAGTTCCGGACTAGCTGTCTACGAGCAGTACTTC. This sequence encodes CASSSGLAVYEQYF.

J is TRBJ1-1 and V is TRBV7-9; TRBD1 agrees at 10 bases. Trimming cost V 5 bases and J 4 bases; bases outside gene matches: 7. This CDR3 spans 15 amino acids. Germline lookup yields CDR1 SEHNR and CDR2 FQNEAQ (reference sequence). CDR3 bases: TGTGCCAGCAGCCCGACAGGGGGCGAGGGCACTGAAGCTTTCTTT. Translation gives CASSPTGGEGTEAFF.

V and J are TRBV6-2 or TRBV6-3 and TRBJ2-4, with unresolved D. From germline, CDR1 is MNHEY and CDR2 SVGEGT. The germline V and J ends were trimmed by 4 bases and 0 bases, with 22 bases remaining between them. The CDR3 spans 19 residues. CDR3 in DNA: TGTGCCAGCAGTTCCCGGGTCGCAAACAATTTCCTAGCCAAAAACATTCAGTACTTC. As protein: CASSSRVANNFLAKNIQYF.

This clone has a single count. This chain connects TRBV18 to TRBJ1-5; D is perhaps TRBD1 (6 bases). CDR3 length: 14 residues. Germline V CDR1 and CDR2: KGHSH, LQKENI. V was pared by 6 bases and J by 3 bases, with 12 bases between. As DNA, the CDR3 is TGTGCCAGCTCGTCGCAGGGGAACAATCAGCCCCAGCATTTT. Its translation is CASSSQGNNQPQHF.

V and J are TRBV20-1 and TRBJ2-1, with D hard to call. Germline CDR1 and CDR2: DFQATT and SNEGSKA (reference sequence). The CDR3 is 14 amino acids. The V gene lost 3 bases and the J gene lost 7 bases, with 16 bases spanning the gap. The chain's CDR3 is CSASRFLQPNEQFF. CDR3 nucleotides: TGCAGTGCTAGTCGTTTCCTACAGCCGAATGAGCAGTTCTTC.

V usage is TRBV10-3 and J usage is TRBJ1-2, with 7 nucleotides matching TRBD1. Germline loops: CDR1 ENHRY, CDR2 SYGVKD. Trimming removed 0 bases from V and 3 bases from J; junction bases left unmatched: 4. The CDR3 consists of 15 residues. The CDR3 coding sequence is TGTGCCATCAGTGAGTCGACAGGGTCTCACTATGGCTACACCTTC. This gives the protein CAISESTGSHYGYTF.

The chain combines TRBV18 with TRBJ2-1, with D maybe TRBD2 (6 bases). Trimming took off 1 base at V and 6 bases at J, with 10 bases between the two ends. This CDR3 region has 14 residues. CDR1 is KGHSH, CDR2 LQKENI, per germline. CDR3: CASSPLQGLNEQFF. The DNA of the CDR3 is TGTGCCAGCTCACCACTTCAGGGACTCAATGAGCAGTTCTTC. The full variable domain, with the rest looked up from reference TRBV18 and TRBJ2-1, is NAGVMQNPRHLVRRRGQEARLRCSPMKGHSHVYWYRQLPEEGLKFMVYLQKENIIDESGMPKERFSAEFPKEGPSILRIQQVVRGDSAAYFCASSPLQGLNEQFFGPGTRLTVL.

The chain employs TRBV7-9 and TRBJ2-5; TRBD2 matches at 7 bases. The germline CDR1 and CDR2 sequences are SEHNR and FQNEAQ (reference sequence). The CDR3 runs 13 residues. V trimming: 10 bases; J trimming: 2 bases; junction bases outside the gene matches: 7. The CDR3 region is CATPSGGQETQYF. The CDR3 nucleotides read TGTGCCACCCCATCGGGGGGACAAGAGACCCAGTACTTC.